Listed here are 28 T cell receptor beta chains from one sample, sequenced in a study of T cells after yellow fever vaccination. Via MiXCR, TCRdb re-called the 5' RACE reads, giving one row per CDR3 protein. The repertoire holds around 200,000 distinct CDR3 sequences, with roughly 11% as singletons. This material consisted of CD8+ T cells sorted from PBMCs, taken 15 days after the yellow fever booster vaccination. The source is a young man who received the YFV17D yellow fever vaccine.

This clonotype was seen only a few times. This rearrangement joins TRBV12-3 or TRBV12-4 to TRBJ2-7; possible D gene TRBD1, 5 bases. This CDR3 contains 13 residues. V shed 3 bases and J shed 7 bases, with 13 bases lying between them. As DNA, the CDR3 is TGTGCCAGCAGTTTGGCAGGGTCGTGGGAGCAGTACTTC. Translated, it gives CASSLAGSWEQYF.

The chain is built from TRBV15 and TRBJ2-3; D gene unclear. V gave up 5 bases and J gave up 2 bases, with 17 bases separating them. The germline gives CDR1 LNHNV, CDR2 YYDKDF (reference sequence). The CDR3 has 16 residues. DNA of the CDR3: TGTGCCACCAGCCCGCGAAGACGCCTTCTCACAGATACGCAGTATTTT. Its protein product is CATSPRRRLLTDTQYF. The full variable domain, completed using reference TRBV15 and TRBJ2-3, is DAMVIQNPRYQVTQFGKPVTLSCSQTLNHNVMYWYQQKSSQAPKLLFHYYDKDFNNEADTPDNFQSRRPNTSFCFLDIRSPGLGDTAMYLCATSPRRRLLTDTQYFGPGTRLTVL.

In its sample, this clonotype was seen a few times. CDR3 in DNA: TGCGCCAGCAGCCATCCCAGGGGGGAGGTTCAAGATACGCAGTATTTT. Its protein is CASSHPRGEVQDTQYF. The chain links TRBV4-1 to TRBJ2-3; D is possibly TRBD1 (7 bases). The CDR3 extends over 16 amino acids. The V gene's germline CDR1 is MGHRA and CDR2 YSYEKL. V was clipped by 3 bases and J by 5 bases, with 18 bases between them.

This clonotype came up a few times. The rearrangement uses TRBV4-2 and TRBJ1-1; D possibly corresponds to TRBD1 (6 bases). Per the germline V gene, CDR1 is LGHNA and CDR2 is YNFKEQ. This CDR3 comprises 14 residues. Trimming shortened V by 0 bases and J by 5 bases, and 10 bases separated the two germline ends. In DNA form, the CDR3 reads TGTGCCAGCAGCCAAGAAAAAGGGGGAACTGAAGCTTTCTTT. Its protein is CASSQEKGGTEAFF.

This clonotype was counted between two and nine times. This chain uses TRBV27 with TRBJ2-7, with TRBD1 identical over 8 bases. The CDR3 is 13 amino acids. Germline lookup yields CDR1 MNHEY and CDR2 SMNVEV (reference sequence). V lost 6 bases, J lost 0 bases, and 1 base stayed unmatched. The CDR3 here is CASRDRDSYEQYV. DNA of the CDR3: TGTGCCAGCAGGGACAGGGACTCCTACGAGCAGTACGTC.

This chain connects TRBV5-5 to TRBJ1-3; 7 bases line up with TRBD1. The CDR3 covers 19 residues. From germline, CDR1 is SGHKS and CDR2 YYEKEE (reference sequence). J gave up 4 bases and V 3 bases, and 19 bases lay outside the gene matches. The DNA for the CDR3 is TGTGCCAGCAGCTCATGCTGCCTGACAGGGTTCAGATCCGGAAACACCATATATTTT. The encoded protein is CASSSCCLTGFRSGNTIYF.

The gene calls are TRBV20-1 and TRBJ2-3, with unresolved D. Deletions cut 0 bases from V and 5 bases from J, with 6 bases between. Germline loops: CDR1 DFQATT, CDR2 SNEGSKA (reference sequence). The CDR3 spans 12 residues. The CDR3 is CSARESRDTQYF. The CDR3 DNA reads TGCAGTGCTAGAGAGTCAAGAGATACGCAGTATTTT.

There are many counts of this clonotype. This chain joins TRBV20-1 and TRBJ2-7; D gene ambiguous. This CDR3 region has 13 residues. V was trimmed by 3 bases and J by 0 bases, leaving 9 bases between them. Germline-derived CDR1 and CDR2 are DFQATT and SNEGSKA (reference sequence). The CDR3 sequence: CSASPESSYEQYF. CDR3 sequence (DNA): TGCAGTGCTAGTCCTGAGAGCTCCTACGAGCAGTACTTC.

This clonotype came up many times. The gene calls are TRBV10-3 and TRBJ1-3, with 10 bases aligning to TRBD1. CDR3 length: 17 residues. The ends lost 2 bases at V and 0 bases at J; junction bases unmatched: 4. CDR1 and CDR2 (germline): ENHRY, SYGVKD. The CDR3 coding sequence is TGTGCCATCAGTGAGATGGGACAGGGGCTCTCTGGAAACACCATATATTTT. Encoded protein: CAISEMGQGLSGNTIYF.

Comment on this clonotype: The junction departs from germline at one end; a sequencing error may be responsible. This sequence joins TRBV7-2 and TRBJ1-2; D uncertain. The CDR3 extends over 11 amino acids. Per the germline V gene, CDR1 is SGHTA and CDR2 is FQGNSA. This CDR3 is CASSLARESNF. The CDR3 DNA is TGTGCCAGCAGCTTAGCGCGGGAATCCAATTTC.

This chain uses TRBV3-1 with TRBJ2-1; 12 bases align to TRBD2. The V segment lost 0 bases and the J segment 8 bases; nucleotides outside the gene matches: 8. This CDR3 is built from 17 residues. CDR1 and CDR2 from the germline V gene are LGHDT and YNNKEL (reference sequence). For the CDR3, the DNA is TGTGCCAGCAGCCAAGATATACTAGCGGGGGGAGGGCATGAGCAGTTCTTC. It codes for CASSQDILAGGGHEQFF.

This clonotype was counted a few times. DNA for the CDR3: TGTGCCAGCAGCTACGCTCGAAATGAGCAGTTCTTC. Its protein product is CASSYARNEQFF. The chain employs TRBV7-2 and TRBJ2-1; D uncertain. The CDR3 has 12 amino acids. Germline CDR1 reads SGHTA; CDR2 reads FQGNSA. V lost 4 bases and J 7 bases, leaving 8 bases between the germline ends.

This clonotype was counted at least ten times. The CDR3 bases are TGTGCCAGCAGCTTAGTTCTCGTGAACACTGAAGCTTTCTTT. It codes for CASSLVLVNTEAFF. V and J are TRBV7-9 and TRBJ1-1; the D is unclear. This CDR3 has 14 amino acids. Germline lookup yields CDR1 SEHNR and CDR2 FQNEAQ (reference sequence). V was shortened by 1 base and J by 0 bases, with 6 bases between the two germline ends. Filled out from reference TRBV7-9 and TRBJ1-1, the complete variable domain reads DTGVSQNPRHKITKRGQNVTFRCDPISEHNRLYWYRQTLGQGPEFLTYFQNEAQLEKSRLLSDRFSAERPKGSFSTLEIQRTEQGDSAMYLCASSLVLVNTEAFFGQGTRLTVV.

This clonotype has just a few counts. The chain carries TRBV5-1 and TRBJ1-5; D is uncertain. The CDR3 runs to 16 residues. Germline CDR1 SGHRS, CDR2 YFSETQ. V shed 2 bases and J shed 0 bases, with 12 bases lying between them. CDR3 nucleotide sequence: TGCGCCAGCAGCTTCGCAGGAAGATATAGCAATCAGCCCCAGCATTTT. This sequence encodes CASSFAGRYSNQPQHF.

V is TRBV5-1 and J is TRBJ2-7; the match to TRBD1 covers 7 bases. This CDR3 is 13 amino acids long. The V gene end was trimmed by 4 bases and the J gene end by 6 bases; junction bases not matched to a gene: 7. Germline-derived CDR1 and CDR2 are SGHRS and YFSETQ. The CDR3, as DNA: TGCGCCAGCAGCCCCAGGGGGTTTGCCGAGCAGTACTTC. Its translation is CASSPRGFAEQYF. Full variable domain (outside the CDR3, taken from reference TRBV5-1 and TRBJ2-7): KAGVTQTPRYLIKTRGQQVTLSCSPISGHRSVSWYQQTPGQGLQFLFEYFSETQRNKGNFPGRFSGRQFSNSRSEMNVSTLELGDSALYLCASSPRGFAEQYFGPGTRLTVT.

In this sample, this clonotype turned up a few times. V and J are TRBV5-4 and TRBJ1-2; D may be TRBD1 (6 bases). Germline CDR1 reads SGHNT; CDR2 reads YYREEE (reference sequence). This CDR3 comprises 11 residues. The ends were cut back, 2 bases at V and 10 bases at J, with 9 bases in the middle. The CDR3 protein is CASSLQGTYTF. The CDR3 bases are TGTGCCAGCAGCTTACAGGGAACCTACACCTTC.

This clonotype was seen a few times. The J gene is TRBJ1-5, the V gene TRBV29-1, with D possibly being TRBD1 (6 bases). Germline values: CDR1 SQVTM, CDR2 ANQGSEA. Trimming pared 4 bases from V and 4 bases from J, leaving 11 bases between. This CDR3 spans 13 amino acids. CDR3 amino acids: CSVARGKNQPQHF. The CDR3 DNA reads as TGCAGCGTTGCGAGGGGGAAAAATCAGCCCCAGCATTTT.

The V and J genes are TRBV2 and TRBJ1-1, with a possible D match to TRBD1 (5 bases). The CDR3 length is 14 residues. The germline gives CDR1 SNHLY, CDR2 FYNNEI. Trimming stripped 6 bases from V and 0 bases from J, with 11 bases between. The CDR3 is CASRLAGLNTEAFF. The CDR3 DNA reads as TGTGCCAGCAGACTGGCAGGGTTGAACACTGAAGCTTTCTTT.

Here the CDR3 reads CASSPDRRSEWQYF. CDR3 DNA: TGTGCCAGCAGCCCAGACCGACGGAGCGAGTGGCAGTACTTC. The V gene is TRBV7-8, the J gene TRBJ2-7; D not certain. Trimming stripped 5 bases from V and 9 bases from J, with 20 bases between. Germline V CDR1 and CDR2: SGHVS, FQNEAQ. This CDR3 is built from 14 residues.

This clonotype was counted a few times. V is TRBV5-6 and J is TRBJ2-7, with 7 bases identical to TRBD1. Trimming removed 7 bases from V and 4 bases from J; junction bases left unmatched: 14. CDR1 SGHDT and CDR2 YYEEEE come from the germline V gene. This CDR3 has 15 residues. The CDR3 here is CASRRGSGDRYEQYF. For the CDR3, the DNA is TGTGCCAGCCGCAGGGGGTCAGGGGACCGTTACGAGCAGTACTTC.

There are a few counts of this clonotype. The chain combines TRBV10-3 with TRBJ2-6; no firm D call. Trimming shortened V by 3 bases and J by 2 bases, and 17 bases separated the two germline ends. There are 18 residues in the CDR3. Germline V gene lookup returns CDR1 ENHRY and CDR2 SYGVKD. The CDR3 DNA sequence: TGTGCCATCAGTGACCGTAGACAAATGGATACTGGGGCCAACGTCCTGACTTTC. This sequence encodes CAISDRRQMDTGANVLTF.

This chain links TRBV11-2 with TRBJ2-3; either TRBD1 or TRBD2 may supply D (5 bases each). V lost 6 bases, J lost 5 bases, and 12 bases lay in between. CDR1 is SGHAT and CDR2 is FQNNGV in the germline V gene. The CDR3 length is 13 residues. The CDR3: CASRGLRVDTQYF. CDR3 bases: TGTGCCAGCAGGGGGCTGCGGGTAGATACGCAGTATTTT.

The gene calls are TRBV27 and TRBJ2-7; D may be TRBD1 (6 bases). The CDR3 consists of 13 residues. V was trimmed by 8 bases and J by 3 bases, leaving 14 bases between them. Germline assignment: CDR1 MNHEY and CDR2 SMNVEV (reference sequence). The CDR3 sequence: CASAYRAHYEQYF. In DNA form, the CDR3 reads TGTGCCAGCGCATACAGGGCACACTACGAGCAGTACTTC.

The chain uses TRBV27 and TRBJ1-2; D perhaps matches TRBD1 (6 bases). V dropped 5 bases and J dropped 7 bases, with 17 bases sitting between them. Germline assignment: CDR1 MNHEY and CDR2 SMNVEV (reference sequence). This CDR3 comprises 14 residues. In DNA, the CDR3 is TGTGCCAGCAGTCGACAAGGGGGGTTGGGTGGCTACACCTTC. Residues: CASSRQGGLGGYTF.

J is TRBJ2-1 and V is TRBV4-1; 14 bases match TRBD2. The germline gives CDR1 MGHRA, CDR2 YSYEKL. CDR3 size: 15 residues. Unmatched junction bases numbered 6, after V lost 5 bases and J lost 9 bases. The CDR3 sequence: CASSATSGGASEQFF. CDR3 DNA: TGCGCCAGCAGCGCGACTAGCGGGGGGGCCAGTGAGCAGTTCTTC.

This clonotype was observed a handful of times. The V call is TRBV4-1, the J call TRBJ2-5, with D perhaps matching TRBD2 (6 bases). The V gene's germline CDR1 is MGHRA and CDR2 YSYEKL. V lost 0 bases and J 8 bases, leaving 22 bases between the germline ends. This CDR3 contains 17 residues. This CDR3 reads CASSQDGGVRDSITQYF. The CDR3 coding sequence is TGCGCCAGCAGCCAAGATGGTGGAGTAAGGGACTCTATTACCCAGTACTTC.

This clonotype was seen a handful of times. The CDR3 DNA is TGTGCCAGCAGCTCGGACAGGTTTGATGAGCAGTTCTTC. This gives the protein CASSSDRFDEQFF. The genes are TRBV7-9 and TRBJ2-1; the match to TRBD1 covers 7 bases. V was clipped by 4 bases and J by 8 bases; unmatched bases: 5. Germline V gene data show CDR1 as SEHNR and CDR2 as FQNEAQ (reference sequence). The length of the CDR3 is 13 residues.

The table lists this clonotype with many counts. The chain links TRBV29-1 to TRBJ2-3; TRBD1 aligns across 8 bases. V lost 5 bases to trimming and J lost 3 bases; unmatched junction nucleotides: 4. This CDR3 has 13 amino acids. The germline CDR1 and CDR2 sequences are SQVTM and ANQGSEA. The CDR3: CSVPTGATDTQYF. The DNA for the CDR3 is TGCAGCGTTCCGACAGGGGCTACAGATACGCAGTATTTT.